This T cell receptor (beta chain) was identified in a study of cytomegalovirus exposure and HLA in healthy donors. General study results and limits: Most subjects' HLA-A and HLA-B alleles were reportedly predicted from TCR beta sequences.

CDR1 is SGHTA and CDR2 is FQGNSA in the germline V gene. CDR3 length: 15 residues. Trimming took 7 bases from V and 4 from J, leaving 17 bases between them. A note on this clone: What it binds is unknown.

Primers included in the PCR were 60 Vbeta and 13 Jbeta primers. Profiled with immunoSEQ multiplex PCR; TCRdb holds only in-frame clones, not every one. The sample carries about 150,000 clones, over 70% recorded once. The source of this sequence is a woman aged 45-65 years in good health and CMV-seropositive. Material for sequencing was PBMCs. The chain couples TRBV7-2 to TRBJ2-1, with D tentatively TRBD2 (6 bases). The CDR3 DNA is TGTGCCAGCACCAAAACTAGCACCCAGTACAATGAGCAGTTCTTC. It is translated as CASTKTSTQYNEQFF.